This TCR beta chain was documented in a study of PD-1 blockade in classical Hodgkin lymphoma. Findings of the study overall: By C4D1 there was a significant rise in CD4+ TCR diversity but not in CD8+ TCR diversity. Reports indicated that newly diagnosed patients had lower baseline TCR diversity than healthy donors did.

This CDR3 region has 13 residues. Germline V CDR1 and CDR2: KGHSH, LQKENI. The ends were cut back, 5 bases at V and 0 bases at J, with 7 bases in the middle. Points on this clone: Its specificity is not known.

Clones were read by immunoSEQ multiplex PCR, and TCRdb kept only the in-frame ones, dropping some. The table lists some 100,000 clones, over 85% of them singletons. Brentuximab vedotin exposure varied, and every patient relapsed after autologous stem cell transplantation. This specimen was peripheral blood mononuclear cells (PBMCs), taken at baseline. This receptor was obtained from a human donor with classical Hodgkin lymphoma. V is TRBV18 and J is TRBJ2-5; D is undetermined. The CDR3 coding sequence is TGTGCCAGCTCATTTGTCTACCAAGAGACCCAGTACTTC. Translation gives CASSFVYQETQYF.